This is a list of T cell receptor beta chains from one sample in a study of vaccination effects on CD4 cells after COVID-19. Their antigens remain unidentified. Only in-frame clones appear in the TCRdb table, and some are missing; sequencing was by immunoSEQ multiplex PCR. The table includes about 31,000 clones, roughly 60% detected once. This material consisted of CD4+ T cells from PBMCs cultured with SARS-CoV-2 spike peptides, taken after COVID-19 vaccination. The receptors were gathered from a human donor who received a COVID-19 vaccine. Each CDR3 is given with its conserved first and last residue. The D gene is left open where the match is weak. Some rows have no size entry. The others give once, few or many, or a class for an expanded clone.

V	D	size	J	DNA	CDR3
TRBV6-4	-	-	TRBJ2-1	TGTGCCAGCAGCGCCGAGACAGAGGCCTACAATGAGCAGTTCTTC	CASSAETEAYNEQFF
TRBV19	-	-	TRBJ2-3	TGTGCCAGTAAGCTGGACTTATCCACAGATACGCAGTATTTT	CASKLDLSTDTQYF
TRBV5-1	-	-	TRBJ2-2	TGCGCCAGCAGCTTGGCTCAAAAAAACACCGGGGAGCTGTTTTTT	CASSLAQKNTGELFF
TRBV5-1	-	few	TRBJ2-1	TGCGCCAGCAGCTTGGTAGGGAGCTCCTACAATGAGCAGTTCTTC	CASSLVGSSYNEQFF
TRBV5-6	-	-	TRBJ2-2	TGTGCCAGCAGCTTGGTGGACAGTAACACCGGGGAGCTGTTTTTT	CASSLVDSNTGELFF
TRBV19	-	-	TRBJ2-7	TGTGCCAGTAGATCCGGCTCGGAGTCCTACGAGCAGTACTTC	CASRSGSESYEQYF
TRBV11-2	-	few	TRBJ1-5	TGTGCCAGCAGCTTAGATAGTACGGGGGCGGCGAGCAATCAGCCCCAGCATTTT	CASSLDSTGAASNQPQHF
TRBV6-2/TRBV6-3	-	medium-sized	TRBJ1-2	TGTGCCAGCAGTTATAGAGGGGACGCGAACTATGGCTACACCTTC	CASSYRGDANYGYTF
TRBV5-4	TRBD1	few	TRBJ1-6	TGTGCCAGCAGCTATCGGACAGGGGTTGATTCACCCCTCCACTTT	CASSYRTGVDSPLHF
TRBV5-1	-	few	TRBJ1-3	TGCGCCAGCAGCTCCCCAGTGGACTCTGGAAACACCATATATTTT	CASSSPVDSGNTIYF
TRBV28	-	-	TRBJ2-1	TGTGCCAGCACCTCACTCGGAGAGCAGTTCTTC	CASTSLGEQFF
TRBV19	-	-	TRBJ1-2	TGTGCCAGTAGTACCCTAACCGCGAACTATGGCTACACCTTC	CASSTLTANYGYTF
TRBV5-4	-	-	TRBJ2-7	TGTGCCAGCAGCTCCTTGTCTGTGGAAGGATACGAGCAGTACTTC	CASSSLSVEGYEQYF
TRBV30	-	-	TRBJ1-4	TGTGCCTGGAGTGTAGGCAGCAAAGAAAAACTGTTTTTT	CAWSVGSKEKLFF
TRBV4-1	TRBD1	-	TRBJ2-7	TGCGCCAGCAGCCAAGTCTTCGGGACAGGGGACTCCTACGAGCAGTACTTC	CASSQVFGTGDSYEQYF
TRBV19	-	-	TRBJ2-4	-	CASTSVPGQLLAKNIQYF
TRBV29-1	-	-	TRBJ1-1	TGCAGCGTTGATGGTCTCTCTGAAGCTTTCTTT	CSVDGLSEAFF
TRBV2	-	few	TRBJ1-1	TGTGCCAGCAGTGTAGGACGTCGTGAAGCTTTCTTT	CASSVGRREAFF
TRBV7-9	-	-	TRBJ1-2	TGTGCCAGCGTCCCCGAGGGCTATGGCTACACCTTC	CASVPEGYGYTF
TRBV19	-	-	TRBJ1-4	TGTGCCACCCAGGTCGGGGGATGGGGTCAGGGGATTAATGAAAAACTGTTTTTT	CATQVGGWGQGINEKLFF
TRBV11-2	-	-	TRBJ1-2	TGTGCCAGCAGCCCCCATGGGGCTGGCTACACCTTC	CASSPHGAGYTF
TRBV18	-	-	TRBJ2-7	TGTGCCAGCTCACCATCCCCACGGAATTACGAGCAGTACTTC	CASSPSPRNYEQYF
TRBV7-2	-	once	TRBJ2-1	TGTGCCAGCAGCGCACACTTAGAAGGAAAGCAGTTCTTC	CASSAHLEGKQFF
TRBV12-2	-	-	TRBJ1-2	TGTGCAAGTCGCTTAGCGGTCATCTCGGCCCAGGGGCTAAGTAAGGACTATGGCTACACCTTC	CASRLAVISAQGLSKDYGYTF
TRBV19	-	once	TRBJ1-2	TGTGCCAGTAGTATAGGTCAGTTCACAAACTATGGCTACACCTTC	CASSIGQFTNYGYTF
TRBV7-9	-	-	TRBJ1-6	TGTGCCAGCAGCTATAACAGCAATTCACCCCTCCACTTT	CASSYNSNSPLHF
TRBV5-1	-	-	TRBJ1-1	TGCGCCAGCAGCGGTGGCGAGGGAAACACTGAAGCTTTCTTT	CASSGGEGNTEAFF
TRBV5-4	TRBD1	few	TRBJ1-4	TGTGCCAGCAGCCCGGACAGGGGAGAAAAACTGTTTTTT	CASSPDRGEKLFF
TRBV6-5	TRBD2	-	TRBJ2-3	TGTGCCAGCAGCGGGAGCGGGAGGACAGATACGCAGTATTTT	CASSGSGRTDTQYF
TRBV7-6	-	-	TRBJ1-1	TGTGCCAGCAGCCGTGTGGGGGGCTCTGAAGCTTTCTTT	CASSRVGGSEAFF
TRBV20-1	TRBD2	-	TRBJ2-1	TGCAGTGCTAGTCGACTAGCGAATAGTAATGAGCAGTTCTTC	CSASRLANSNEQFF
TRBV15	-	-	TRBJ1-5	TGTGCCACCAGCAGGGCCCGGGCGCGTAGCAATCAGCCCCAGCATTTT	CATSRARARSNQPQHF
TRBV3-1/TRBV3-2	-	-	TRBJ1-1	TGTGCCAGCAGCCACGGACAGCTGAACACTGAAGCTTTCTTT	CASSHGQLNTEAFF
TRBV6-5	-	-	TRBJ2-1	TGTGCCAGCAGTCGCCAAAGCTCCTACAATGAGCAGTTCTTC	CASSRQSSYNEQFF
TRBV29-1	TRBD1	-	TRBJ1-1	TGCAGCGTAGCCGGGACAGGGGGAGGTCGGGTCACTGAAGCTTTCTTT	CSVAGTGGGRVTEAFF